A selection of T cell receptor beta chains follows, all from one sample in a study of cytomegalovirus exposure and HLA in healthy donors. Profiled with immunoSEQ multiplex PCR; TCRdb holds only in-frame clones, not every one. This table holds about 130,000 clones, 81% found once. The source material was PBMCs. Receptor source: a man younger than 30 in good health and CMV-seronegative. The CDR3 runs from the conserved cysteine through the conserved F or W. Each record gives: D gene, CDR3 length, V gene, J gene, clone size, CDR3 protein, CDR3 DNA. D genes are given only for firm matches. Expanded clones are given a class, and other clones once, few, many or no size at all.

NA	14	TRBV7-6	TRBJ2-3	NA	CASSWGESTDTQYF	TGTGCCAGCAGTTGGGGGGAGAGCACAGATACGCAGTATTTT
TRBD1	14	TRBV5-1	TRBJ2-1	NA	CASSLDKGAYEQFF	TGCGCCAGCAGCTTGGATAAGGGGGCCTACGAGCAGTTCTTC
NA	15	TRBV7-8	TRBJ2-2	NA	CASSLPGRHTGELFF	TGTGCCAGCAGCTTACCGGGGAGGCACACCGGGGAGCTGTTTTTT
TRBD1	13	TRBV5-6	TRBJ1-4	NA	CASSDTGDEKLFF	TGTGCCAGCAGCGACACAGGGGATGAAAAACTGTTTTTT
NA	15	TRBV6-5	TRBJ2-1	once	CASSPWTGRDNEQFF	TGTGCCAGCAGCCCTTGGACTGGACGGGACAATGAGCAGTTCTTC
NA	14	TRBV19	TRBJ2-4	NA	CASRGRQVKNIQYF	TGTGCCAGTAGGGGGAGACAGGTCAAAAACATTCAGTACTTC
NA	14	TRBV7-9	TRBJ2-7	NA	CASSLNPGEEEQYF	TGTGCCAGCAGCCTGAACCCGGGAGAAGAGGAGCAGTACTTC
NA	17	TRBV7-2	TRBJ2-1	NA	CASSPAPGLSIDNEQFF	TGTGCCAGCAGCCCGGCCCCAGGGCTTTCTATCGACAATGAGCAGTTCTTC
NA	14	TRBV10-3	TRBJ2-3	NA	CAISLAPGTDTQYF	TGTGCCATCAGCCTGGCCCCAGGGACAGATACGCAGTATTTT
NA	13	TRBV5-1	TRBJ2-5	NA	CASSLWLQETQYF	TGCGCCAGCAGCTTATGGCTCCAAGAGACCCAGTACTTC
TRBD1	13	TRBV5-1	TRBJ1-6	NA	CASRRDRGSPLHF	TGCGCCAGCAGACGTGACAGGGGTTCACCCCTCCACTTT
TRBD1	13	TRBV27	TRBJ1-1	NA	CASSFGTGGKTFF	TGTGCCAGCAGTTTTGGGACAGGAGGGAAAACTTTCTTT
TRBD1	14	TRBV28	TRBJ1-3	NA	CASSPQGAGDTIYF	TGTGCCAGCAGTCCCCAGGGGGCAGGGGACACCATATATTTT
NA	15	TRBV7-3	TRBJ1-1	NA	CASSLETNMNTEAFF	TGTGCCAGCAGCTTAGAAACGAACATGAACACTGAAGCTTTCTTT
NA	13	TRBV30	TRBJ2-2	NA	CAWMVRATGELFF	TGTGCCTGGATGGTCAGGGCTACCGGGGAGCTGTTTTTT
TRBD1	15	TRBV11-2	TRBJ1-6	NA	CASSRMGQRNSPLHF	TGTGCCAGCAGCCGCATGGGACAGAGGAATTCACCCCTCCACTTT
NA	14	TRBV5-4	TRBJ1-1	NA	CASSAPGVGREAFF	TGTGCCAGCTCCGCCCCCGGGGTTGGCCGTGAAGCTTTCTTT
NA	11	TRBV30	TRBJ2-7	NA	CAWSPLYEQYF	TGTGCCTGGAGTCCCCTATACGAGCAGTACTTC
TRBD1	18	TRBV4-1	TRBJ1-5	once	CASRQSPVGGGFNQPQHF	TGCGCCAGCAGGCAATCCCCCGTAGGAGGGGGCTTCAATCAGCCCCAGCATTTT
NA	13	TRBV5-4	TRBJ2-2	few	CASSLGSTGELFF	TGTGCCAGCAGCTTGGGGAGCACCGGGGAGCTGTTTTTT
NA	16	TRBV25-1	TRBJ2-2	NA	CASSERRWVTTGELFF	TGTGCCAGCAGTGAACGGAGATGGGTAACGACCGGGGAGCTGTTTTTT
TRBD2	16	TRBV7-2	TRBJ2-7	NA	CASSLATAGEVYEQYF	TGTGCCAGCAGCTTAGCGACAGCGGGGGAGGTCTACGAGCAGTACTTC
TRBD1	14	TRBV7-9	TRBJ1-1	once	CASQDRNQNTEAFF	TGTGCCAGCCAGGACAGGAACCAGAACACTGAAGCTTTCTTT
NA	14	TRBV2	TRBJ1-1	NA	CASGFMRLNTEAFF	TGTGCCAGTGGTTTTATGAGGCTGAACACTGAAGCTTTCTTT
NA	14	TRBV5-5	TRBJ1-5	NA	CASSQDGRGQPQHF	TGTGCCAGCAGCCAGGACGGGAGAGGTCAGCCCCAGCATTTT
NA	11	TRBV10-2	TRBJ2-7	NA	CASSVYYEQYF	TGCGCCAGCAGTGTCTACTACGAGCAGTACTTC
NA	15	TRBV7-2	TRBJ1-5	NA	CASSFSGQRHQPQHF	TGTGCCAGCAGCTTCTCTGGACAGCGCCATCAGCCCCAGCATTTT
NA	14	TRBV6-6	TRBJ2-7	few	CASSYHRRSYEQYF	TGTGCCAGCAGTTACCACAGACGATCCTACGAGCAGTACTTC
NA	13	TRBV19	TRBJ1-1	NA	CASSVSMNTEAFF	TGTGCCAGTAGTGTTTCTATGAACACTGAAGCTTTCTTT
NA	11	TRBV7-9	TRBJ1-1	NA	CASSLGREAFF	TGTGCCAGCAGCTTGGGGCGAGAAGCTTTCTTT